This TCR beta chain was captured by sequencing in a study of monozygotic twins with inflammatory bowel disease. Notes on the study in general: Varying immunosuppressive regimens may have increased patient repertoire variability.

A template switching step added UMIs, each with a 6-nucleotide sample barcode. Each of TCRalpha and TCRbeta cDNA went through two nested PCRs, lasting 16 and 9 cycles. TCRdb re-called the 5' RACE reads; one entry per CDR3 protein, DNA not given. Its listing shows approximately 380,000 distinct CDR3 sequences. Notes on this clonotype: What it recognizes is unknown.

Every single donor had a 2.5 ml blood sample drawn. Sequencing was done on a sample of blood. This clonotype was sampled from a human donor with ulcerative colitis or Crohn's disease, or a healthy co-twin of an affected twin (not recorded which).

The CDR3 region is CASSPFISSVAKNIQYF. The rearrangement links TRBV12-3 or TRBV12-4 to TRBJ2-4. The CDR3 covers 17 residues.